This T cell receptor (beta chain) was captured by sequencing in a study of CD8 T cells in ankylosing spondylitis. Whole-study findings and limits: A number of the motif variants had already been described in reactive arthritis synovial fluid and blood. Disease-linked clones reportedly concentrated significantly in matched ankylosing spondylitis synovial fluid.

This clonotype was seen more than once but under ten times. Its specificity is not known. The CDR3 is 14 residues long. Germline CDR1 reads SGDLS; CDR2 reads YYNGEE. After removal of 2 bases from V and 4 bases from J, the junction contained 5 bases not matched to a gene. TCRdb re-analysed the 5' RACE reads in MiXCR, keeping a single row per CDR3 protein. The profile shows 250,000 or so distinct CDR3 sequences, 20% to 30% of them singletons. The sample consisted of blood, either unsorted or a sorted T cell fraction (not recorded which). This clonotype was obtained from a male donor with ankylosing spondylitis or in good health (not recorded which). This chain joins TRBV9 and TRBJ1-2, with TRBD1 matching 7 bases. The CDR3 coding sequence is TGTGCCAGCAGCGTGCAGGGGGAAGGCTATGGCTACACCTTC. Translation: CASSVQGEGYGYTF.